Following are 3 T cell receptor beta chains from one sample sequenced in a study of T cells in Graves' hyperthyroidism and ophthalmopathy. RNA transcripts provided the source from which TCR beta CDR3 regions were amplified. A set of HTBI primers served as the primers for a first-round RT-PCR of the TCR CDR3. TCRdb used MiXCR to reprocess the multiplex PCR reads, holding one entry per CDR3 protein. The table includes 20,000 to 30,000 distinct CDR3 sequences, roughly 49% detected once. The specimen sequenced was blood. These receptors all come from a woman between 40 and 55 years old with Graves' hyperthyroidism that later progressed to Graves' ophthalmopathy.

The V gene is TRBV7-3, the J gene TRBJ2-7; TRBD2 aligns across 8 bases. CDR1 is SGHTA and CDR2 is FQGTGA in the germline V gene. Losses at the gene ends were 2 bases for V and 0 bases for J; bases not matched to a gene: 3. This CDR3 contains 15 residues. The CDR3 DNA reads TGTGCCAGCAGCTTAGGAGCGGGGGCCTCCTACGAGCAGTACTTC. Amino acid sequence: CASSLGAGASYEQYF.

The genes are TRBV24-1 and TRBJ2-1; D is perhaps TRBD2 (6 bases). The germline V gene encodes CDR1 KGHDR and CDR2 SFDVKD. This CDR3 region has 15 residues. The germline V and J ends were trimmed by 3 bases and 5 bases, with 13 bases remaining between them. CDR3 loop: CATSDVTRINNEQFF. DNA for the CDR3: TGTGCCACCAGTGATGTGACTAGAATTAACAATGAGCAGTTCTTC.

The chain employs TRBV7-2 and TRBJ2-5; D may be TRBD2 (5 bases). V dropped 4 bases and J dropped 5 bases, with 5 bases sitting between them. The CDR3 has 11 residues. The germline V gene has CDR1 SGHTA and CDR2 FQGNSA. The CDR3 sequence is CASSWRETQYF. CDR3 DNA sequence: TGTGCCAGCAGCTGGAGGGAGACCCAGTACTTC. Complete variable domain (other parts from reference TRBV7-2 and TRBJ2-5): GAGVSQSPSNKVTEKGKDVELRCDPISGHTALYWYRQSLGQGLEFLIYFQGNSAPDKSGLPSDRFSAERTGGSVSTLTIQRTQQEDSAVYLCASSWRETQYFGPGTRLLVL.